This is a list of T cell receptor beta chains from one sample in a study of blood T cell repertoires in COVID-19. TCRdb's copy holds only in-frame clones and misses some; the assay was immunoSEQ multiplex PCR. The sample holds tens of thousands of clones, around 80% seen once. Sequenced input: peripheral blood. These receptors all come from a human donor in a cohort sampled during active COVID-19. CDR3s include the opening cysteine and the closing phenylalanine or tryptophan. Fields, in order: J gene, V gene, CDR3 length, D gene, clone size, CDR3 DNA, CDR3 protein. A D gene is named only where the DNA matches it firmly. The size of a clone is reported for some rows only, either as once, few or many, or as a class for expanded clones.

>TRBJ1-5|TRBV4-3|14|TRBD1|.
TGCGCCAGCAGCCAAGAAACAGGGGGTCAGCCCCAGCATTTT
CASSQETGGQPQHF
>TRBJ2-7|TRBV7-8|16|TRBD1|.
TGTGCCAGCAGCTCCTACAGGGGGCCATCGACCTACGAGCAGTACTTC
CASSSYRGPSTYEQYF
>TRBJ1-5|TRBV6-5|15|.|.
TGTGCCAGCAGGCGAGCGGGGACTCTCAATCAGCCCCAGCATTTT
CASRRAGTLNQPQHF
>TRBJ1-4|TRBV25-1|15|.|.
TGTGCCAGCAGTGCTAAGGGGTGGACTAATGAAAAACTGTTTTTT
CASSAKGWTNEKLFF
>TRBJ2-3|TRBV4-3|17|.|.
TGCGCCAGCAGCCAAGATGGGTTCGGGGATAGCACAGATACGCAGTATTTT
CASSQDGFGDSTDTQYF
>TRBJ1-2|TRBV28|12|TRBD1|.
TGTGCCAGCGAACAGGGGCATTATGGCTACACCTTC
CASEQGHYGYTF
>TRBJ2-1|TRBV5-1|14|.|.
TGCGCCAGCAGCTTGGTGGACAACTACAATGAGCAGTTCTTC
CASSLVDNYNEQFF
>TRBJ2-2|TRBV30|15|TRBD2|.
TGTGCCTGGAGGGGACTAGCGGGAGACACCGGGGAGCTGTTTTTT
CAWRGLAGDTGELFF
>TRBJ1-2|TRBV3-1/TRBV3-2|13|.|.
TGTGCCAGCAGCCAAGCGGGGAACTATGGCTACACCTTC
CASSQAGNYGYTF
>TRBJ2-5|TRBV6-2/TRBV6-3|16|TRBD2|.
TGTGCCAGCAGCCCGGGACTAGCGGGAATTGGGGAGACCCAGTACTTC
CASSPGLAGIGETQYF
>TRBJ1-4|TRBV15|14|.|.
TGTGCCACCAGCAGAGATGTTCGTTTTGAAAAACTGTTTTTT
CATSRDVRFEKLFF
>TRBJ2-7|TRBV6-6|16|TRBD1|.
TGTGCCAGCAGCGGACCCCGGGACAGGGCGTCTTATGAGCAGTACTTC
CASSGPRDRASYEQYF
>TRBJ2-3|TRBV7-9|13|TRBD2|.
TGTGCCAGCAGCACGGGGGGGGCAGATACGCAGTATTTT
CASSTGGADTQYF
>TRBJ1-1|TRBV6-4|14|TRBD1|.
TGTGCCAGCCTTCGGGACAGGGTAGGCCCTGAAGCTTTCTTT
CASLRDRVGPEAFF
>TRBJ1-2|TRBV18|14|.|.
TGTGCCAGCTCACCCCCCAGGGGAAATTATGGCTACACCTTC
CASSPPRGNYGYTF
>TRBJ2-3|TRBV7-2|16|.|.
TGTGCCAGCAGCTTATACGGGTTGACTAGCACAGATACGCAGTATTTT
CASSLYGLTSTDTQYF
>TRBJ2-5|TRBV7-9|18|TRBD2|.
TGTGCCAGCAGCAACCCCTCCTCAGCGGGGGGGCTCTGGGAGACCCAGTACTTC
CASSNPSSAGGLWETQYF
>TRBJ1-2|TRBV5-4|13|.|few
TGTGCCAGCAGCTTGATCAGGGCCTATGGCTACACCTTC
CASSLIRAYGYTF
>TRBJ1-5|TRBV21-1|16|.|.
TGTGCCAGCAGCAAAGCCCCCGCAGGGCGGAATCAGCCCCAGCATTTT
CASSKAPAGRNQPQHF
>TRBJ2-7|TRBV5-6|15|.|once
TGTGCCAGCAGCTTGAATCCGGTCTTCTCCTACGAGCAGTACTTC
CASSLNPVFSYEQYF
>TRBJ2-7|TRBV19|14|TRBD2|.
TGTGCCAGTAGTATTGCCGGGAGGGTCTACGAGCAGTACTTC
CASSIAGRVYEQYF
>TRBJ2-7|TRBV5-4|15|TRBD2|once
TGTGCCAGCAGCTTTAAGCGGGAGACCTCCTACGAGCAGTACTTC
CASSFKRETSYEQYF
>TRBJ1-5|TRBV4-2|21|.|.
TGTGCCAGCAGCCCCCGAAGACGGGAGCAGTTCCTGTCTGTGCCCTTTCAGCCCCAGCATTTT
CASSPRRREQFLSVPFQPQHF
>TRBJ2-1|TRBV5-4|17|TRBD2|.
TGTGCCAGCAGCAAGGGAGGTAACGGGAGGGCCTGGTATGAGCAGTTCTTC
CASSKGGNGRAWYEQFF
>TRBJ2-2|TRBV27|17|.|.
TGTGCCAGCAGTTTCTCAGAGGGTACGCTTTACACCGGGGAGCTGTTTTTT
CASSFSEGTLYTGELFF
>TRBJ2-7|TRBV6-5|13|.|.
TGTGCCAGCAGTCTCACAGGGCCCCACGAGCAGTACTTC
CASSLTGPHEQYF
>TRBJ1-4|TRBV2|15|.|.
TGTGCCAGCAGTGAAGAGTCCGGGATTAATGAAAAACTGTTTTTT
CASSEESGINEKLFF
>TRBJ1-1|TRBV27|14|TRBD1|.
TGTGCCAGCAGTTTAGGGACAGGGTACACTGAAGCTTTCTTT
CASSLGTGYTEAFF
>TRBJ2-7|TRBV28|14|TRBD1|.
TGTGCCAGCAGCCTTAACAGGGGCCCCTACGAGCAGTACTTC
CASSLNRGPYEQYF
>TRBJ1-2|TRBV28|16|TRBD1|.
TGTGCCAGCATCACATTCGGCGACAGGGGAAACTATGGCTACACCTTC
CASITFGDRGNYGYTF
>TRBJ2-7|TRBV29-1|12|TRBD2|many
TGCAGCGCCGGGACTAGCGGGAACGAGCAGTACTTC
CSAGTSGNEQYF
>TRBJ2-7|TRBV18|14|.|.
TGTGCCAGCTCACGGGGGGTCCAGCCCGACGAGCAGTACTTC
CASSRGVQPDEQYF
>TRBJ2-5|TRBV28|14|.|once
TGTGCCAGCAGTCCTGAAGGGAGTCAAGAGACCCAGTACTTC
CASSPEGSQETQYF
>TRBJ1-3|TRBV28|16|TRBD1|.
TGTGCCAGCAGAAGACCGGGACAGGGGGCCGGAAACACCATATATTTT
CASRRPGQGAGNTIYF
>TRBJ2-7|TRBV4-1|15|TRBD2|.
TGCGCCAGCAGCCAAGATGGGGAGGGGAACTACGAGCAGTACTTC
CASSQDGEGNYEQYF
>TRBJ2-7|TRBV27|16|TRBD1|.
TGTGCCAGCAGTTTTCTCCCCGGGACAGGGTCCTACGAGCAGTACTTC
CASSFLPGTGSYEQYF
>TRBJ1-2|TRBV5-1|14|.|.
TGCGCCAGCAGCCCCCAAGGGGGGGGGATTGGCTACACCTTC
CASSPQGGGIGYTF
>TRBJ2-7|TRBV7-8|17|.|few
TGTGCCAGCCTGGGACGGACACCGGGACTTATAATCTACGAGCAGTACTTC
CASLGRTPGLIIYEQYF
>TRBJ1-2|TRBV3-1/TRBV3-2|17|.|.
TGTGCCAGCAGCCAAAGCCCTCCGACAGTGTCTGACTATGGCTACACCTTC
CASSQSPPTVSDYGYTF
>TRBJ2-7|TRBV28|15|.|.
TGTGCCAGCAGGTTTCAGGGTCTCGCCTCCTACGAGCAGTACTTC
CASRFQGLASYEQYF
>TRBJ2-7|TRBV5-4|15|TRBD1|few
TGTGCCAGCAGCAGGAAAACAGGGGGCCCCTACGAGCAGTACTTC
CASSRKTGGPYEQYF
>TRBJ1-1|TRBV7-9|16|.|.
TGTGCCAGCAGCTTAACCCGCGGGACCCAGGCTGCTGAAGCTTTCTTT
CASSLTRGTQAAEAFF
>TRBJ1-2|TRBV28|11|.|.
TGTGCCAGCAGCATCGCTCTAGGCTACACCTTC
CASSIALGYTF
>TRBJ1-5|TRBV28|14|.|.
TGTGCCACCCACCCACAGGAGGGTAATCAGCCCCAGCATTTT
CATHPQEGNQPQHF
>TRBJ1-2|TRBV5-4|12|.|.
TGTGCCAGCAGCTTGGCCGACAGAGACTACACCTTC
CASSLADRDYTF
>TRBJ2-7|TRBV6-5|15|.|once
TGTGCCAGCAGTTCCCCCCTATGGGGCAGGGTCGAGCAGTACTTC
CASSSPLWGRVEQYF
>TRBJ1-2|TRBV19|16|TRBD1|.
TGTGCCAGTAGTCCCTCAGGGGGCCAGAGAAACTATGGCTACACCTTC
CASSPSGGQRNYGYTF
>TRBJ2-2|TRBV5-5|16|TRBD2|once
TGTGCCAGCAGCTTTGTTAGCGGGAGCTACACCGGGGAGCTGTTTTTT
CASSFVSGSYTGELFF
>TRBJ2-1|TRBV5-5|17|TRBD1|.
TGTGCCAGCAGCACTCTTTCCGGGACAGGGAGTAACAATGAGCAGTTCTTC
CASSTLSGTGSNNEQFF
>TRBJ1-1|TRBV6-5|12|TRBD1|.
TGTGCCAGCAGCTCTCAGACAGGGTCGACTTTCTTT
CASSSQTGSTFF
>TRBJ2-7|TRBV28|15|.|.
TGTGCCAGCAGTTCGCAACTCAGGGCCTCCTACGAGCAGTACTTC
CASSSQLRASYEQYF
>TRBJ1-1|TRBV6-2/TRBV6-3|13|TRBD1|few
TGTGCCAGCAGTCTCGACAGGGTCAGTGAAGCTTTCTTT
CASSLDRVSEAFF
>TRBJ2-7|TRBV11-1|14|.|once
TGTGCCAGCAGTGACAGAAGAAACTCCTACGAGCAGTACTTC
CASSDRRNSYEQYF